This TCR beta chain was recorded in a study of response to subunit inactivated influenza vaccine. TCRdb recomputed calls from the RT-PCR reads with MiXCR, one row per CDR3 protein. The data hold 500,000 to 700,000 distinct CDR3 sequences, with 20% to 25% observed a single time. Per the germline V gene, CDR1 is SGHTA and CDR2 is FQGNSA. V was pared by 5 bases and J by 3 bases, with 17 bases between. The CDR3 has 16 amino acids. This sample was shared with a second study, whose subject was T cells expressing NK-cell markers. That paper adds: As the method of synthesis, 5'RACE template switching with UMIs yielded TCR beta cDNA. According to the study, TCR beta repertoires originated from sorted CD3+CD56+NKG2C+, CD3+CD56+NKG2C- and CD3+CD56-NKG2C+ T cells. The study sequenced eight donors, seven HCMV-seropositive and one seronegative. Once again these clonotypes came out on top in the CD3+CD56-NKG2C+ fraction of several donors. Questions lingered over whether expanded NKG2C+ T cell clones were HCMV-specific.

This chain joins TRBV7-2 and TRBJ1-5; no clear D gene. The sequenced sample was CD4+ T cells sorted from PBMCs, obtained 12 days after vaccination. The source of this sequence is a man aged 50 to 59 who received an inactivated influenza vaccine. In DNA form, the CDR3 reads TGTGCCAGCAGCCCACGCGGCCCAGGTAACAATCAGCCCCAGCATTTT. Protein product: CASSPRGPGNNQPQHF.